Sequencing of this T cell receptor (beta chain) was carried out in a study of T cells expressing NK-cell markers. The CDR3 sequence is 13 residues long. 5'RACE template switching with UMIs generated TCR beta cDNA. Reanalyzing the 5' RACE reads, TCRdb keeps one entry per CDR3 protein, without DNA. The sample totals fewer than 300,000 distinct CDR3 sequences. Sequencing was done on a sample of blood T cells: a sorted CD56 or NKG2C T cell subset, CD4+ or CD8+ T cells, or bulk PBMC T cells (not recorded which). The chain combines TRBV12-3 or TRBV12-4 with TRBJ1-1. The origin of this receptor is a woman aged 18 to 75 in good health. The chain's CDR3 is CASSFEKGPEAFF.